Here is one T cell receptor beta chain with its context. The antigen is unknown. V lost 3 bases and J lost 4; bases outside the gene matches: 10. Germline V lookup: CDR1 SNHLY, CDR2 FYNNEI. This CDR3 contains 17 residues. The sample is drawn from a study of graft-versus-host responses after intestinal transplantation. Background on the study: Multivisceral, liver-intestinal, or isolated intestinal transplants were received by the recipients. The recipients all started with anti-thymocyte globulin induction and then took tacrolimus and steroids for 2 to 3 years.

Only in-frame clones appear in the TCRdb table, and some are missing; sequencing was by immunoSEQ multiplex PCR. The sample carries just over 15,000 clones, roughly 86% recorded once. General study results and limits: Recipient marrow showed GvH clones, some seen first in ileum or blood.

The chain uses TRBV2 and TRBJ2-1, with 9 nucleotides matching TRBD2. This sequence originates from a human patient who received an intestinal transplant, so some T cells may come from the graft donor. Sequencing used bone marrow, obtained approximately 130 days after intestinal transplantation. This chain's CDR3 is CASSDTPASGTYNEQFF. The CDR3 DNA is TGTGCCAGCAGTGATACCCCGGCTAGCGGGACTTACAATGAGCAGTTCTTC. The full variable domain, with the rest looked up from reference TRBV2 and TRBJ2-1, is EPEVTQTPSHQVTQMGQEVILRCVPISNHLYFYWYRQILGQKVEFLVSFYNNEISEKSEIFDDQFSVERPDGSNFTLKIRSTKLEDSAMYFCASSDTPASGTYNEQFFGPGTRLTVL.